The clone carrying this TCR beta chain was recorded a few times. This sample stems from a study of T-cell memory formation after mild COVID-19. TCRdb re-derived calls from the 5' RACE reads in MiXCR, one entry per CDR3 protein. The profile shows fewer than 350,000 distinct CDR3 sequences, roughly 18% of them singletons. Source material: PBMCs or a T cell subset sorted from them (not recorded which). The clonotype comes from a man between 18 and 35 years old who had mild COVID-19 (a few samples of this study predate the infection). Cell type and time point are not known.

CDR3 sequence (DNA): TGTGCCAGCAGCTTAGCCGGGGGGCGGCTTCGCGTGCAGTACTTC. Amino acids: CASSLAGGRLRVQYF. V and J are TRBV11-2 and TRBJ2-7; D might be TRBD2 (7 bases). The V end was cut by 1 base, the J end by 9 bases, with 19 bases between. Per germline, CDR1 SGHAT and CDR2 FQNNGV. The CDR3 contains 15 residues.